The present T cell receptor (beta chain) was sequenced within a study of T cell changes during pregnancy in multiple sclerosis. Here immunoSEQ multiplex PCR was the method, and the copy in TCRdb shows in-frame clones only, minus some. The table records about 66,000 clones, roughly 91% of them present only once. This CDR3 has 15 residues. Germline CDR1 is LNHDA and CDR2 is SQIVND (reference sequence). J gave up 4 bases and V 7 bases, and 9 bases lay outside the gene matches. V usage is TRBV19 and J usage is TRBJ2-3; 9 bases map to TRBD2. The sequencing here drew on CD8+ T cells from peripheral blood mononuclear cells, taken before pregnancy. This sequence originates from a female donor with multiple sclerosis, enrolled in a pregnancy study. The CDR3 sequence: CASIGVAGEADTQYF. CDR3 DNA sequence: TGTGCCAGTATCGGGGTAGCGGGGGAGGCAGATACGCAGTATTTT.